This TCR beta chain was sequenced during a study of T cells in Graves' hyperthyroidism and ophthalmopathy. Study overall: Initial diagnosis, before any treatment, was when peripheral blood was collected. Study-level findings and limits: A model of 13 V-J features distinguished ophthalmopathy from stable hyperthyroidism.

It was RNA transcripts that yielded the amplified TCR beta CDR3 regions. An initial round of RT-PCR targeting the TCR CDR3 relied on the HTBI primer set. TCRdb redid the calling of the multiplex PCR reads with MiXCR, one entry per CDR3 protein. Of hundreds of thousands of distinct CDR3 sequences detected, about two fifths appear once; the ten largest clones hold 7.5% to 9.5%. A note on this clonotype: Its antigen remains unidentified.

In making diagnoses, clinical symptoms, serum thyroxine and TRAb, thyroid ultrasound and orbital computed tomography were all used. PBMCs stemmed from under 11 ml fresh peripheral blood. V was clipped by 3 bases and J by 7 bases; unmatched bases: 8. CDR1 MGHDK and CDR2 SYGVNS come from the germline V gene. CDR3 length: 14 residues. V usage is TRBV25-1 and J usage is TRBJ2-7; 8 bases align to TRBD2. Material: blood. The receptor was derived from a man younger than 35 with Graves' hyperthyroidism. The CDR3 region is CASSDREGMREQYF. The CDR3 bases are TGTGCCAGCAGTGACCGGGAGGGGATGAGGGAGCAGTACTTC.